What follows are 17 T cell receptor beta chains derived from one specimen sequenced in a study of T cell changes during pregnancy in multiple sclerosis. Assay: immunoSEQ multiplex PCR; the TCRdb copy retains only in-frame clones and omits some. The sample holds just under 80,000 clones, approximately 92% seen once. This specimen was peripheral blood, taken in the second trimester of pregnancy. These receptors were taken from a female donor in good health, enrolled as a control in a pregnancy study.

This chain connects TRBV30 to TRBJ2-7, with D possibly TRBD1 on 5 matching bases. V gave up 7 bases and J gave up 5 bases, with 15 bases separating them. CDR3 length equals 12 residues. Germline V gene data show CDR1 as GTSNPN and CDR2 as SVGIG (reference sequence). DNA of the CDR3: TGTGCCTCCGACGGGCAGGGCCACGAGCAGTACTTC. Translating gives CASDGQGHEQYF.

As DNA, the CDR3 is TGCGCCAGCAGCTTGGAAGGGAGGAAAGAGACCCAGTACTTC. This gives the protein CASSLEGRKETQYF. J is TRBJ2-5 and V is TRBV5-1; D is possibly TRBD2 (6 bases). Trimming took 0 bases from V and 3 from J, leaving 9 bases between them. This CDR3 region has 14 residues. Germline CDR1 is SGHRS and CDR2 is YFSETQ.

This clone came up once. V gene TRBV5-1 combines with J gene TRBJ1-5; 9 bases align to TRBD1. CDR1 is SGHRS, CDR2 YFSETQ, per germline. The CDR3 has 14 amino acids. Losses at the gene ends were 4 bases for V and 2 bases for J; bases not matched to a gene: 1. The CDR3 region is CASSRTGGNQPQHF. The CDR3 coding sequence is TGCGCCAGCAGCCGGACAGGGGGCAATCAGCCCCAGCATTTT.

This clone was seen just once. This chain connects TRBV4-3 to TRBJ1-2; D is unclear. The length of the CDR3 is 15 residues. Germline V gene lookup returns CDR1 LGHNA and CDR2 YSLEER. V was pared by 0 bases and J by 5 bases, with 13 bases between. The CDR3 region has the DNA TGCGCCAGCAGCCAAGACTGGGCAGACCAATATGGCTACACCTTC. The encoded protein is CASSQDWADQYGYTF.

The V and J genes are TRBV7-9 and TRBJ2-3, with TRBD2 matching over 8 bases. Trimming at V came to 3 bases and at J to 0 bases, leaving 2 bases not matched to a gene. CDR1 is SEHNR and CDR2 is FQNEAQ in the germline V gene (reference sequence). This CDR3 has 15 amino acids. CDR3 in amino acids: CASSFSGVSTDTQYF. The CDR3 bases are TGTGCCAGCAGCTTTAGCGGGGTTAGCACAGATACGCAGTATTTT.

The CDR3: CASSLGRTGYLGSYNEQFF. The DNA for the CDR3 is TGCGCCAGCAGCTTGGGAAGGACAGGATATCTCGGCTCCTACAATGAGCAGTTCTTC. V usage is TRBV5-1 and J usage is TRBJ2-1; 7 bases line up with TRBD1. Germline CDR1 reads SGHRS; CDR2 reads YFSETQ. The CDR3 is made up of 19 amino acids. With V trimmed by 0 bases and J by 0 bases, 12 bases remained unmatched.

This chain uses TRBV18 with TRBJ2-1; 9 bases map to TRBD1. Germline V gene sequence: CDR1 KGHSH, CDR2 LQKENI. The junction had 1 base not matched to a gene; V was cut back by 2 bases and J by 5 bases. The CDR3 is 14 amino acids. CDR3 DNA sequence: TGTGCCAGCTCACCAGGGACAGGGAACAATGAGCAGTTCTTC. Residues: CASSPGTGNNEQFF.

V usage is TRBV18 and J usage is TRBJ2-5, with D perhaps matching TRBD2 (6 bases). The V end lost 6 bases, the J end lost 5 bases, and 13 bases lay between the germline ends. The CDR3 is 13 residues long. The germline V gene encodes CDR1 KGHSH and CDR2 LQKENI. In DNA, the CDR3 is TGTGCCAGCTCTTCGGGGGTTGGCGAGACCCAGTACTTC. This encodes CASSSGVGETQYF.

This rearrangement joins TRBV19 to TRBJ2-5, with 7 bases lining up with TRBD1. After removal of 4 bases from V and 3 bases from J, the junction contained 5 bases not matched to a gene. Germline CDR1 reads LNHDA; CDR2 reads SQIVND (reference sequence). The CDR3 runs to 14 residues. CDR3 coding DNA: TGTGCCAGTAGTAGCTTAACAGGGGAAGAGACCCAGTACTTC. Protein sequence: CASSSLTGEETQYF.

The V gene is TRBV12-5, the J gene TRBJ2-1; D is perhaps TRBD2 (5 bases). The CDR3 runs to 14 residues. Trimming shortened V by 9 bases and J by 1 base, and 13 bases separated the two germline ends. CDR1 is LGHNT and CDR2 is FRNRAP in the germline V gene. CDR3 protein: CASYLRGSYNEQFF. The CDR3 coding sequence is TGTGCTAGCTACCTGAGAGGGTCCTACAATGAGCAGTTCTTC.

The J gene is TRBJ2-1, the V gene TRBV4-3, with TRBD2 matching 7 bases. Germline V gene data show CDR1 as LGHNA and CDR2 as YSLEER. The CDR3 is 16 amino acids. The junction had 2 bases not matched to a gene; V was cut back by 0 bases and J by 0 bases. The CDR3 DNA sequence: TGCGCCAGCAGCCAAGAAGCGGGGAGCTCCTACAATGAGCAGTTCTTC. Translated, it gives CASSQEAGSSYNEQFF.

The chain combines TRBV15 with TRBJ1-1; 9 bases align to TRBD1. J gave up 7 bases and V 1 base, and 4 bases lay outside the gene matches. The V gene's germline CDR1 is LNHNV and CDR2 YYDKDF (reference sequence). CDR3 length equals 14 residues. Here the CDR3 reads CATSRGWTGVEAFF. DNA of the CDR3: TGTGCCACCAGCAGAGGGTGGACAGGGGTTGAAGCTTTCTTT.

The V call is TRBV4-2, the J call TRBJ2-1; TRBD2 agrees at 8 bases. The germline CDR1 and CDR2 sequences are LGHNA and YNFKEQ. J was trimmed by 10 bases and V by 0 bases; bases with no gene match: 5. The CDR3 has 14 amino acids. The CDR3 bases are TGTGCCAGCAGCCAAGAGGGACTAGAGGACGAGCAGTTCTTC. This translates into CASSQEGLEDEQFF.

V usage is TRBV27 and J usage is TRBJ1-5; D is unclear. The CDR3 contains 14 residues. Germline CDR1 MNHEY, CDR2 SMNVEV (reference sequence). The V gene lost 2 bases and the J gene lost 3 bases, with 8 bases spanning the gap. In DNA, the CDR3 is TGTGCCAGCAGTTTAGGAGGTTTCAATCAGCCCCAGCATTTT. It is translated as CASSLGGFNQPQHF.

V usage is TRBV21-1 and J usage is TRBJ2-7; the table names TRBD2, a call not compared with the DNA. TRBV21-1 is described as a pseudogene. CDR3 length equals 14 residues. This chain's CDR3 is CASSPRADTYEQYF. The CDR3, as DNA: TGTGCCAGCAGCCCGCGGGCAGACACCTACGAGCAGTACTTC.

This clone was recorded only once. The rearrangement joins TRBV18 to TRBJ2-7; 9 positions match TRBD1. Germline trimming cut 3 bases from V and 6 bases from J; bases unmatched to any gene: 9. The CDR3 extends over 15 amino acids. Germline V gives CDR1 KGHSH, CDR2 LQKENI. The CDR3 region is CASSPRTGDQGEQYF. The CDR3 bases are TGTGCCAGCTCACCGAGGACAGGGGATCAGGGCGAGCAGTACTTC.

The V gene is TRBV2, the J gene TRBJ1-4, with a tentative D call TRBD1 (6 bases). Between the trimmed V and J ends, which lost 9 bases and 7 bases, there was a span of 15 bases. Germline loops: CDR1 SNHLY, CDR2 FYNNEI. The length of the CDR3 is 13 residues. CDR3 bases: TGTGCCAGTCGAAGGATGGGGGCTGAAAAACTGTTTTTT. This translates into CASRRMGAEKLFF.